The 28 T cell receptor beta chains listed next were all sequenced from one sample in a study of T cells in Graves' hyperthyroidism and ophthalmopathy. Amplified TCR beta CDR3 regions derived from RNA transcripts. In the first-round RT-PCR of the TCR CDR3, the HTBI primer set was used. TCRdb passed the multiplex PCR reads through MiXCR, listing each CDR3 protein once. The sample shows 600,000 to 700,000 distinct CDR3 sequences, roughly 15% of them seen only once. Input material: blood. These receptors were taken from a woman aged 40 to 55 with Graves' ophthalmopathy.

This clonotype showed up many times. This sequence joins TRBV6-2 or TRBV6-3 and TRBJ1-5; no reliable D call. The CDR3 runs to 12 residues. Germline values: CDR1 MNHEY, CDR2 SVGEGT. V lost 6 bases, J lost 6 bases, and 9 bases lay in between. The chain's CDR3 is CASRRTGQPQHF. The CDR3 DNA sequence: TGTGCCAGCAGACGTACCGGTCAGCCCCAGCATTTT.

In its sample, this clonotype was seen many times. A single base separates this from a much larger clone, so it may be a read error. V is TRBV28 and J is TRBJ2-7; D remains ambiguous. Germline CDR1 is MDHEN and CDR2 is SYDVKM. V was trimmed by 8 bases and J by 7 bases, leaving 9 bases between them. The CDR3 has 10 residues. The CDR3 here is CASGRREQYF. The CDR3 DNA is TGTGCCAGCGGCCGCAGGGAGCAGTACTTC.

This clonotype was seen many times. CDR3 in DNA: TGTGCCAGCAGCCCTGGGACAGGGCGATATCAGCATTTT. It translates to CASSPGTGRYQHF. The V gene is TRBV11-2, the J gene TRBJ1-5, with 9 bases that match TRBD1. The junction had 9 bases not matched to a gene; V was cut back by 5 bases and J by 13 bases. Germline CDR1 reads SGHAT; CDR2 reads FQNNGV. This CDR3 contains 13 residues.

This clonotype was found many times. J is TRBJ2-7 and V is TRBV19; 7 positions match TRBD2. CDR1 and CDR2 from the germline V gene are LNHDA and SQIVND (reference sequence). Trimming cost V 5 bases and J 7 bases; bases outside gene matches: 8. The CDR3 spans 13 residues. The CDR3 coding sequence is TGTGCCAGTAGTCCGGGAGGCCCGGGGGAGCAGTACTTC. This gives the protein CASSPGGPGEQYF.

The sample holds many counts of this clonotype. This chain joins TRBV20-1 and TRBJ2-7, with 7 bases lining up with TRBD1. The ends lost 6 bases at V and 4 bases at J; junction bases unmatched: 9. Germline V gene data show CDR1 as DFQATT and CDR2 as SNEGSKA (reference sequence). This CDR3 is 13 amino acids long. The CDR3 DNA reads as TGCAGTGCCCTTGGGACAGACAGTTACGAGCAGTACTTC. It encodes CSALGTDSYEQYF.

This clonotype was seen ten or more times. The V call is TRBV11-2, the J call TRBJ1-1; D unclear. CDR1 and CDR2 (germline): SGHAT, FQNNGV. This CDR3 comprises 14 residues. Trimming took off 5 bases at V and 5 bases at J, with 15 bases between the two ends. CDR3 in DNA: TGTGCCAGCAGCCCTGTAATAGGAGTGACTGAAGCTTTCTTT. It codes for CASSPVIGVTEAFF.

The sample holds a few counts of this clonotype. The CDR3: CSASGNNQPQHF. In DNA form, the CDR3 reads TGCAGTGCTAGTGGTAACAATCAGCCCCAGCATTTT. The chain employs TRBV20-1 and TRBJ1-5; D gene uncertain. V shed 3 bases and J shed 3 bases, with 6 bases lying between them. Looked up from germline, CDR1 is DFQATT and CDR2 is SNEGSKA (reference sequence). The CDR3 runs to 12 residues.

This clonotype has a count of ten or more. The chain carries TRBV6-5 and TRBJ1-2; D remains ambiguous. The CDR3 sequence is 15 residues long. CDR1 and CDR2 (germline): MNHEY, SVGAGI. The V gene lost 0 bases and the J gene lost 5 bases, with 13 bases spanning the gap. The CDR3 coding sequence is TGTGCCAGCAGTTACTCCCCGGCGTCGGGTTATGGCTACACCTTC. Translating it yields CASSYSPASGYGYTF.

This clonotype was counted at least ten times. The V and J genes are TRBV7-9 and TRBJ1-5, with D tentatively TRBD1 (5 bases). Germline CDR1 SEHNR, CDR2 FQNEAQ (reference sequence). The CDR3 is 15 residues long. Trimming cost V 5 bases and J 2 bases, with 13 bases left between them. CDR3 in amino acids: CASSKGWGGNQPQHF. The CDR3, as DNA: TGTGCCAGCAGCAAGGGATGGGGGGGCAATCAGCCCCAGCATTTT. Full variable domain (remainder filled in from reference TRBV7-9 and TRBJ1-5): DTGVSQNPRHKITKRGQNVTFRCDPISEHNRLYWYRQTLGQGPEFLTYFQNEAQLEKSRLLSDRFSAERPKGSFSTLEIQRTEQGDSAMYLCASSKGWGGNQPQHFGDGTRLSIL.

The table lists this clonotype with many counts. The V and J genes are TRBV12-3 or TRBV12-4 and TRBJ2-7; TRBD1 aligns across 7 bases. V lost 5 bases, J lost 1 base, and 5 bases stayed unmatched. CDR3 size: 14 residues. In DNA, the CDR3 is TGTGCCAGCAGTGCTGGGACAGATTCCTACGAGCAGTACTTC. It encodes CASSAGTDSYEQYF.

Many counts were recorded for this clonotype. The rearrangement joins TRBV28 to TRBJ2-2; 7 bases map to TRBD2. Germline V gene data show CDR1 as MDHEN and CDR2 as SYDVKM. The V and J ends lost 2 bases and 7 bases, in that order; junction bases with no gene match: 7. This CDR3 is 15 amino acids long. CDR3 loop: CASSLDLASGGELFF. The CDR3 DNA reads TGTGCCAGCAGTTTAGACTTGGCTAGCGGCGGGGAGCTGTTTTTT. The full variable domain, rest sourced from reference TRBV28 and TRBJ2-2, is DVKVTQSSRYLVKRTGEKVFLECVQDMDHENMFWYRQDPGLGLRLIYFSYDVKMKEKGDIPEGYSVSREKKERFSLILESASTNQTSMYLCASSLDLASGGELFFGEGSRLTVL.

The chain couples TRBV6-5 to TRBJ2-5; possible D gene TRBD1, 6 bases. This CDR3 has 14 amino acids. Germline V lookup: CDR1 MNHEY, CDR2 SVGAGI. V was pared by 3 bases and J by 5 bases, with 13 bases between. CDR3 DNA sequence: TGTGCCAGCAGTTATTCAGGGGCCGGGGAGACCCAGTACTTC. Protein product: CASSYSGAGETQYF.

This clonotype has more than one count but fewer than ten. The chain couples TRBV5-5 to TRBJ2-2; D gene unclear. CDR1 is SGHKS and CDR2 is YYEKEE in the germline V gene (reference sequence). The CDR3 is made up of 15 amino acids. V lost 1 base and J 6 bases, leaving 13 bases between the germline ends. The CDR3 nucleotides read TGTGCCAGCAGCTTGCTCGACTTTGGGTCCGGGGAGCTGTTTTTT. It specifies CASSLLDFGSGELFF.

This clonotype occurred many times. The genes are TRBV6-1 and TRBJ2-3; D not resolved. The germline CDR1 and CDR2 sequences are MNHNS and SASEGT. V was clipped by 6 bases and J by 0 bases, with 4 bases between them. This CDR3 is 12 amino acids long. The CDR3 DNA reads TGTGCCAGCAGCGACAGCACAGATACGCAGTATTTT. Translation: CASSDSTDTQYF.

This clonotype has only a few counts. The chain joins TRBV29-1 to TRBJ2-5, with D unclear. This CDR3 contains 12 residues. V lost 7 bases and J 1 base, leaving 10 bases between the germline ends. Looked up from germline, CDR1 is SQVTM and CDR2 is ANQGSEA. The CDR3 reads CSGQNFQETQYF. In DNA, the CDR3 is TGCAGCGGCCAGAACTTCCAAGAGACCCAGTACTTC.

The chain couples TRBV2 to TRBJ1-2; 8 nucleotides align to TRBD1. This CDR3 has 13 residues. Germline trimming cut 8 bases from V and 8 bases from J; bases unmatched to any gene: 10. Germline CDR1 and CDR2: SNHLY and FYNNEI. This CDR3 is CASVFETGVGYTF. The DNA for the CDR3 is TGTGCCAGCGTGTTTGAGACAGGGGTCGGCTACACCTTC.

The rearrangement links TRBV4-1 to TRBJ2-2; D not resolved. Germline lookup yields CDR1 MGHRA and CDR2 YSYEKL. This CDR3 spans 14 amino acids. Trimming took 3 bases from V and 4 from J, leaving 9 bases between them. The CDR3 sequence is CASSHATVTGELFF. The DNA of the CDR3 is TGCGCCAGCAGCCACGCTACCGTCACCGGGGAGCTGTTTTTT.

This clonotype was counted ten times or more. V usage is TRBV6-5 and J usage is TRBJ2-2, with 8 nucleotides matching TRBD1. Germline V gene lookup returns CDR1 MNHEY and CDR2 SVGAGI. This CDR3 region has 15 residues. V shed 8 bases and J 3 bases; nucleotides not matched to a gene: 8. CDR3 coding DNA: TGTGCCAGCCGTTCAGGGGGCCTCGACACCGGGGAGCTGTTTTTT. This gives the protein CASRSGGLDTGELFF.

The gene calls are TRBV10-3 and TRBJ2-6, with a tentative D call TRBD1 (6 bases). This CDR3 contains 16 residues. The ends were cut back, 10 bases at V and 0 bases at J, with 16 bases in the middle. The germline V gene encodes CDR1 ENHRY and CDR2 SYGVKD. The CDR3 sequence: CATIQGIPSGANVLTF. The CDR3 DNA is TGTGCCACCATCCAGGGGATACCCTCTGGGGCCAACGTCCTGACTTTC.

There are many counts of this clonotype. This CDR3 is CASRTLRGSNEKLFF. The DNA for the CDR3 is TGTGCCAGCAGAACCCTGAGGGGCTCTAATGAAAAACTGTTTTTT. This chain uses TRBV6-1 with TRBJ1-4, with D perhaps TRBD1 (5 bases). V lost 6 bases to trimming and J lost 3 bases, with 14 bases between them. The CDR3 is 15 residues long. Germline-derived CDR1 and CDR2 are MNHNS and SASEGT.

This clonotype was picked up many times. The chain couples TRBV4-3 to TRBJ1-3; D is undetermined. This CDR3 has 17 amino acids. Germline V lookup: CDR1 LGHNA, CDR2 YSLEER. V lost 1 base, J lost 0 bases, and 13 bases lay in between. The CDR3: CASSQVDGRTSGNTIYF. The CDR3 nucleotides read TGCGCCAGCAGCCAAGTGGACGGACGAACCTCTGGAAACACCATATATTTT.

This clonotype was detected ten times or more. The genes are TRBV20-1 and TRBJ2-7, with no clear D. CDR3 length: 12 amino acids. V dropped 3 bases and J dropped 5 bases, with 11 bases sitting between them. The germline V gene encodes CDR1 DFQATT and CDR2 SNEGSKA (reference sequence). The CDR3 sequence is CSASTETDEQYF. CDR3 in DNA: TGCAGTGCTAGTACAGAGACGGACGAGCAGTACTTC.

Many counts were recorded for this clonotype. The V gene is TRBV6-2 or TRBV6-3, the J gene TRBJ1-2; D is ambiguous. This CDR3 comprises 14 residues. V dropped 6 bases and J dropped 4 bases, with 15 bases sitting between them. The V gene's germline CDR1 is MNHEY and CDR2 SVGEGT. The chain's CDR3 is CASSQPFRGYGYTF. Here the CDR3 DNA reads TGTGCCAGCAGCCAACCTTTTCGTGGCTATGGCTACACCTTC.

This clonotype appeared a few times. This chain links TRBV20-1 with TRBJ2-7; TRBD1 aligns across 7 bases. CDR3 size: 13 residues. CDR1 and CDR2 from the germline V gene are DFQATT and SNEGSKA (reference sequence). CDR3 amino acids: CSAGTDSPYEQYF. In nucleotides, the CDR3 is TGCAGCGCCGGGACAGACTCACCCTACGAGCAGTACTTC.

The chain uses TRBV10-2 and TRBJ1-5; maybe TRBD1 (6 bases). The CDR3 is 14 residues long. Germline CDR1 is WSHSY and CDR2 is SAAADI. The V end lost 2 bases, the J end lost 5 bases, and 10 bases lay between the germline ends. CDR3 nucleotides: TGCGCCAGCAGTGAGATGGGGGCTGATCAGCCCCAGCATTTT. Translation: CASSEMGADQPQHF.

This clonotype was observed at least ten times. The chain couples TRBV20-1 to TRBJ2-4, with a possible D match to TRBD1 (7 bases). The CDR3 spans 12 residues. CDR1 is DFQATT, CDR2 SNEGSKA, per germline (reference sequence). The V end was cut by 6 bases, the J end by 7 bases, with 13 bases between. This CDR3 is CSARDSPNIQYF. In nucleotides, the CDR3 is TGCAGTGCGCGGGACAGTCCGAACATTCAGTACTTC.

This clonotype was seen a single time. The CDR3 nucleotides read TGTGCCAGCAGGATTACAGGGGTCGCGTGGGATGGCTACACCTTC. It translates to CASRITGVAWDGYTF. The genes are TRBV25-1 and TRBJ1-2, with 7 nucleotides matching TRBD1. CDR1 and CDR2 from the germline V gene are MGHDK and SYGVNS. The V segment lost 6 bases and the J segment 6 bases; nucleotides outside the gene matches: 13. This CDR3 has 15 amino acids.

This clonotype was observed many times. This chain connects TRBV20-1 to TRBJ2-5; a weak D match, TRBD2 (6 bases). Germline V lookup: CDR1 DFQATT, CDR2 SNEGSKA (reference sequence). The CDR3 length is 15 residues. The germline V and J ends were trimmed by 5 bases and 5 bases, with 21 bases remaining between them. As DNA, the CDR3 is TGCAGTGCTCTGGAGTGGGACTGGACCATGGAGACCCAGTACTTC. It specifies CSALEWDWTMETQYF.